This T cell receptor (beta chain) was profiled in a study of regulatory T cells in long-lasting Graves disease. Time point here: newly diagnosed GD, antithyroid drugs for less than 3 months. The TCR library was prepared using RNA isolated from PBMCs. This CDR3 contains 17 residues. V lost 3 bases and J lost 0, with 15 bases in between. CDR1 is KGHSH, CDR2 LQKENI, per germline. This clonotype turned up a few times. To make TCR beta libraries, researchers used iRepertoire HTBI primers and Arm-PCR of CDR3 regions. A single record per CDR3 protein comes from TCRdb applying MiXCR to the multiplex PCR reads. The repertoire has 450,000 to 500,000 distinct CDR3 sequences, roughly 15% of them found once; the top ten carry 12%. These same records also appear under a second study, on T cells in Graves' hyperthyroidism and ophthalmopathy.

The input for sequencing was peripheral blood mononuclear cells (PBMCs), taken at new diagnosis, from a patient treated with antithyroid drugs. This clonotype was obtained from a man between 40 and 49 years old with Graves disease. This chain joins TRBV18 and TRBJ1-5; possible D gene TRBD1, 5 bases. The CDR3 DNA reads TGTGCCAGCTCACCTTCCGTAGGGGTTGGTAGCAATCAGCCCCAGCATTTT. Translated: CASSPSVGVGSNQPQHF.